The clone carrying this T cell receptor beta chain was counted a few times. The antigen is unknown. Germline V CDR1 and CDR2: ENHRY, SYGVKD. Trimming removed 4 bases from V and 3 bases from J, with 17 bases in between. The CDR3 covers 16 residues. This sample stems from a study of beta chain features in type 1 diabetes. Of the isolated RNA, all was reverse transcribed, and so the sequenced material was expressed TCRB transcripts. Produced via immunoSEQ multiplex PCR; TCRdb's table is partial and in-frame only. Of under 450,000 clones in the sample, approximately 15% were seen once. Findings and limits, study-wide: For Type 1 diabetes patients, all four CD4+ subsets carried TCRB CDR3s that were moderately but significantly shorter. HLA influence on TCRB rearrangement stayed unresolved here.

The chain employs TRBV10-3 and TRBJ2-3; D is undetermined. The TCR sequence derives from a young man in good health. Sequencing used naive CD4+ T cells from blood. The CDR3 reads CAISGEGPALTDTQYF. CDR3 bases: TGTGCCATCAGTGGCGAAGGGCCAGCTTTAACAGATACGCAGTATTTT.